Given below is one T cell receptor (beta chain) in context. The antigen remains unidentified. Amplified regions were TCR beta CDR3 sequences from RNA transcripts. First-round RT-PCR with HTBI primers amplified the TCR CDR3 region. One entry per CDR3 protein, called by TCRdb with MiXCR from the multiplex PCR reads. Of 75,000 to 100,000 distinct CDR3 sequences listed, 35% to 45% were seen once; the top ten hold roughly a tenth. The source of the sample is a study of T cells in Graves' hyperthyroidism and ophthalmopathy. Study-level results: In the blood, most expanded thyroid clonotypes above 0.001 appeared as well.

Hyperthyroidism was newly diagnosed in patients aged 18 to 65 (duration under 2 months). Exclusion criteria comprised uncontrolled infection, other autoimmune disease, pregnancy or lactation. The sample was peripheral blood or thyroid tissue (not recorded which). This TCR was sampled from a young woman with Graves' hyperthyroidism.

In nucleotides, the CDR3 is TGTGCCAGCAGTGAACGGAGACAAGGCTACGAGCAGTACTTC. Protein product: CASSERRQGYEQYF. This chain uses TRBV7-2 with TRBJ2-7; D unclear. V was trimmed by 6 bases and J by 3 bases, leaving 15 bases between them. The CDR3 sequence is 14 residues long. Per germline, CDR1 SGHTA and CDR2 FQGNSA.